This T cell receptor (beta chain) appears in the sequencing data of a study of Graves' ophthalmopathy and Graves' hyperthyroidism. Study-level background: Ahead of any treatment, peripheral blood was obtained at the initial diagnosis.

Trimming shortened V by 6 bases and J by 0 bases, and 11 bases separated the two germline ends. This CDR3 region has 13 residues. Germline V CDR1 and CDR2: DFQATT, SNEGSKA (reference sequence). Uncontrolled infections, other autoimmune diseases, pregnancy or lactation barred patients from enrollment. This clonotype was found many times. Its antigen is not known. Amplification of the TCR beta CDR3 regions used RNA transcripts (as template). RT-PCR with HTBI primers came first, then second-round multiplex PCR. TCRdb used MiXCR to reprocess the multiplex PCR reads, holding one entry per CDR3 protein. Of tens of thousands of distinct CDR3 sequences listed, less than 55% are singletons. Study-wide points: Discrimination between ophthalmopathy and stable hyperthyroidism by a 13-signature model showed about 88% sensitivity and less than 84% specificity.

The chain is built from TRBV20-1 and TRBJ1-1; weak D call: TRBD1 (6 bases). Sample: peripheral blood. The clonotype was recovered from an adult woman with Graves' ophthalmopathy. This CDR3 reads CSAGGPMNTEAFF. The CDR3 nucleotides read TGCAGTGCCGGGGGGCCAATGAACACTGAAGCTTTCTTT.